The rows below give T cell receptor beta chains drawn from one sample of a study of T cell changes during pregnancy in multiple sclerosis. TCRdb keeps only in-frame clones here, not all; method: immunoSEQ multiplex PCR. Of 70,000 to 75,000 clones in the sample, 85% to 95% were seen once. This specimen consisted of peripheral blood, obtained in the second trimester of pregnancy. The receptors stem from a female donor in good health, enrolled as a control in a pregnancy study. CDR3s include the opening cysteine and the closing phenylalanine or tryptophan. The D gene is left open where the match is weak. Clone sizes are given selectively: once, few, many, or a class where the clone is expanded.

NA	NA	TRBV11-1	TRBJ2-7	TGTGCCAGCAGCTTAGCCAGGGGACACCTCTTGGGCGAGCAGTACTTC	CASSLARGHLLGEQYF
TRBD1	NA	TRBV2	TRBJ1-5	TGTGCCAGCAGTGTGAGACAGGGTAGCAATCAGCCCCAGCATTTT	CASSVRQGSNQPQHF
NA	NA	TRBV18	TRBJ2-7	TGTGCCAGCTCACAGGGCAGGACTACCTACGAGCAGTACTTC	CASSQGRTTYEQYF
TRBD1	NA	TRBV5-4	TRBJ1-1	TGTGCCAGCAGCAACCGGGACAGGGGTGGAACTGAAGCTTTCTTT	CASSNRDRGGTEAFF
TRBD1	NA	TRBV27	TRBJ1-2	TGTGCCAGCAGTCCCAACCCTCGGGACAGGGGAGGGCTTGACTATGGCTACACCTTC	CASSPNPRDRGGLDYGYTF
NA	NA	TRBV18	TRBJ1-5	TGTGCCAGCTCCCAACAGGGTGGAGATCAGCCCCAGCATTTT	CASSQQGGDQPQHF
NA	NA	TRBV4-2	TRBJ1-4	TGTGCCAGCAGCCAAGCTTTAGGGCAGGACTGGGAAAAACTGTTTTTT	CASSQALGQDWEKLFF
TRBD1	NA	TRBV18	TRBJ2-7	TGTGCCAGCTCATCCGGGACAGGGAGATCCTACGAGCAGTACTTC	CASSSGTGRSYEQYF
TRBD2	NA	TRBV2	TRBJ2-2	TGTGCCAGCAGCCCCAGCGGGGGGGCGTCCACCGGGGAGCTGTTTTTT	CASSPSGGASTGELFF
TRBD1	NA	TRBV11-2	TRBJ1-2	TGTGCCAGCAGCTTAGATCCGACAGGGCAAGGCTACACCTTC	CASSLDPTGQGYTF
NA	NA	TRBV6-1	TRBJ1-2	TGTGCCAGCACATGGACAGCGCTTCTTAACTATGGCTACACCTTC	CASTWTALLNYGYTF
NA	NA	TRBV7-2	TRBJ1-5	TGTGCCAGCAGCCCTCAGAGCAATCAGCCCCAGCATTTT	CASSPQSNQPQHF
NA	NA	TRBV6-6	TRBJ2-7	TGTGCCAGCAGTTACTCCAGGCGCGAGCAGTACTTC	CASSYSRREQYF
TRBD1	NA	TRBV5-5	TRBJ2-5	TGTGCCAGCAGCTCTCCTGACAGGGGGGGAGAGACCCAGTACTTC	CASSSPDRGGETQYF
TRBD2	once	TRBV10-3	TRBJ2-3	TGTGCCACCTCTCCGGGACTAGCAAACACAGATACGCAGTATTTT	CATSPGLANTDTQYF
NA	NA	TRBV7-2	TRBJ1-1	TGTGCCAGCAGCCCCGCCTATGGTGGAGCTTTCTTT	CASSPAYGGAFF
NA	NA	TRBV7-3	TRBJ1-5	TGTGCCAGCAGCCCTACCCCCAATCAGCCCCAGCATTTT	CASSPTPNQPQHF